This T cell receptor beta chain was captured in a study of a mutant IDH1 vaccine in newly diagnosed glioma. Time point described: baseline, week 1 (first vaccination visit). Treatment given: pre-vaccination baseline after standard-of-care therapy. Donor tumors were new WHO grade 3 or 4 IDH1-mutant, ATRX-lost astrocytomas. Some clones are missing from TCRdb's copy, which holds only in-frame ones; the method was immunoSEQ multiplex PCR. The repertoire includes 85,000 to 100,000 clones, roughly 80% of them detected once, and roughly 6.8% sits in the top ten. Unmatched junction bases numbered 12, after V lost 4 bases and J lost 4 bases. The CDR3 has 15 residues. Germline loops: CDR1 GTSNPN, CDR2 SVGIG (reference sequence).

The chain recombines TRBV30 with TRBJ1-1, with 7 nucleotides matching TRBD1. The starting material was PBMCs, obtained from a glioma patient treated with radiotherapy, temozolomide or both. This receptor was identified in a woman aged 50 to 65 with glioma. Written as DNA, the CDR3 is TGTGCCTGGACAGGGGGTAAGCGCCTATCCACTGAAGCTTTCTTT. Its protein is CAWTGGKRLSTEAFF.